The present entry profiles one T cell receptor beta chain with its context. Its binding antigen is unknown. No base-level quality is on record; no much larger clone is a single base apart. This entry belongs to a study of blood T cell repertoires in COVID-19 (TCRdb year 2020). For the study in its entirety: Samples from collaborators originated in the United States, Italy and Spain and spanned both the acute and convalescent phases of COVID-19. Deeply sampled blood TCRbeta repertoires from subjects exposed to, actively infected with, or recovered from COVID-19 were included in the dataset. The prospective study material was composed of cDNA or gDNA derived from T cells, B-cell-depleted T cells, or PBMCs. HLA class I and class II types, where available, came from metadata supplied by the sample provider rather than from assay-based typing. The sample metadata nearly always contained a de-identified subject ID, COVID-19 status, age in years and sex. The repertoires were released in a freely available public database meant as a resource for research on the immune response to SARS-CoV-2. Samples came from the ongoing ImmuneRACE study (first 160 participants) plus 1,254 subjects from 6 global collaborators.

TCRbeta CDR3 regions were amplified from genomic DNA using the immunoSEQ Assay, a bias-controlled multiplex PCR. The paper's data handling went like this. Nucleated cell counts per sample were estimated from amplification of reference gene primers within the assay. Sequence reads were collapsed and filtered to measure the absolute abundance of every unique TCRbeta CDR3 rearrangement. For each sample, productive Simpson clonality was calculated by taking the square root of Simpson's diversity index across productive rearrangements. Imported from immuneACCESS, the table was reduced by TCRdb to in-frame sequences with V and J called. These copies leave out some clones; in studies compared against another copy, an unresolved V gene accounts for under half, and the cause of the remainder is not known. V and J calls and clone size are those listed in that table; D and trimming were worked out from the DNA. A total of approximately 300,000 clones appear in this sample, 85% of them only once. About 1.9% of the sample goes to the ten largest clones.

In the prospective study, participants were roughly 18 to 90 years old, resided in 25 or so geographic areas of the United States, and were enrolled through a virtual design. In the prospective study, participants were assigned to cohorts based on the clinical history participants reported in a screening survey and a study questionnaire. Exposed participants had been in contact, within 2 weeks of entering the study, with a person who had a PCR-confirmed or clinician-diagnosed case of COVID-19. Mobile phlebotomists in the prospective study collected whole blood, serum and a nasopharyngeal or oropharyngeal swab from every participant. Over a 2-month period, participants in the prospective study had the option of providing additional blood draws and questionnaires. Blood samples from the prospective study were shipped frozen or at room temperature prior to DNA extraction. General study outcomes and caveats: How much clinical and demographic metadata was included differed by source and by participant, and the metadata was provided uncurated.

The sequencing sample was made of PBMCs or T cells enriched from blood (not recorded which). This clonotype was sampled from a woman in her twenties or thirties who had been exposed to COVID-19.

The DNA is as follows: TGTGCCAGCAGCCAAGCCCCTGTCGGGGAGCTGTTTTTT. It codes for CASSQAPVGELFF. The chain is assembled from TRBV3-1 (or the pseudogene TRBV3-2) and TRBJ2-2; no D gene call is confident. The CDR3 holds 13 amino acids from the cysteine to the phenylalanine. The DNA shown is the 39-base CDR3, in frame from base 1. Sequences LGHDT (CDR1) and YNNKEL (CDR2) are obtained from the germline V gene (reference sequence). Relative to germline, V is 1 base shorter and J is 7 bases shorter, with 7 bases between their ends.